The 24 T cell receptor beta chains below were found in one sample sequenced in a study of T cells in Graves' hyperthyroidism and ophthalmopathy. The source material, RNA transcripts, was used to amplify TCR beta CDR3 regions. First-round RT-PCR of the TCR CDR3 relied on the HTBI primer set. TCRdb re-derived calls from the multiplex PCR reads in MiXCR, one entry per CDR3 protein. In the table there are about 710,000 distinct CDR3 sequences, around 15% of which are singletons. The sequenced material came from blood. Every receptor here comes from a man between 18 and 35 years old with Graves' hyperthyroidism.

This clonotype was seen at least ten times. The chain employs TRBV11-3 and TRBJ2-1; no reliable D call. The V end was cut by 5 bases, the J end by 3 bases, with 17 bases between. The germline V gene has CDR1 SGHNT and CDR2 YENEEA. The CDR3 runs 16 residues. This chain's CDR3 is CASSMAVGSRYNEQFF. CDR3 sequence (DNA): TGTGCCAGCAGCATGGCGGTGGGATCACGCTACAATGAGCAGTTCTTC.

This clonotype was seen at least ten times. V usage is TRBV20-1 and J usage is TRBJ2-3, with D tentatively TRBD1 (5 bases). Germline loops: CDR1 DFQATT, CDR2 SNEGSKA (reference sequence). Between the trimmed V and J ends, which lost 2 bases and 4 bases, there was a span of 7 bases. The CDR3 sequence is 12 residues long. The CDR3 DNA reads TGCAGTGCTAGACCCAGGGCAGATACGCAGTATTTT. Protein product: CSARPRADTQYF.

The gene calls are TRBV7-9 and TRBJ2-7, with 9 positions matching TRBD1. Trimming at V came to 5 bases and at J to 6 bases, leaving 5 bases not matched to a gene. CDR3 length equals 13 residues. Germline values: CDR1 SEHNR, CDR2 FQNEAQ (reference sequence). The CDR3 DNA reads TGTGCCAGCAGCCGGACAGGGGTAGGCGAGCAGTACTTC. Its protein is CASSRTGVGEQYF.

This clonotype was detected many times. V gene TRBV7-8 combines with J gene TRBJ1-2, with TRBD1 matching over 12 bases. The germline CDR1 and CDR2 sequences are SGHVS and FQNEAQ. The junction had 12 bases not matched to a gene; V was cut back by 5 bases and J by 5 bases. The CDR3 totals 17 residues. DNA of the CDR3: TGTGCCAGCAGCGTCCGCCCCGGGACAGGGGGCCAATATGGCTACACCTTC. Amino acids: CASSVRPGTGGQYGYTF.

V usage is TRBV20-1 and J usage is TRBJ2-1, with TRBD2 identical over 7 bases. From germline, CDR1 is DFQATT and CDR2 SNEGSKA (reference sequence). The CDR3 sequence is 14 residues long. V lost 3 bases to trimming and J lost 4 bases; unmatched junction nucleotides: 6. The CDR3 bases are TGCAGTGCTAGGGGGAGCGGGACTTACAATGAGCAGTTCTTC. The encoded protein is CSARGSGTYNEQFF.

This chain connects TRBV20-1 to TRBJ2-3; no reliable D call. CDR3 length: 16 amino acids. Germline V gene data show CDR1 as DFQATT and CDR2 as SNEGSKA (reference sequence). The V end lost 3 bases, the J end lost 2 bases, and 18 bases lay between the germline ends. CDR3 coding DNA: TGCAGTGCTAGCTCACCACATGAGACAAACACAGATACGCAGTATTTT. Its translation: CSASSPHETNTDTQYF.

For this clonotype: A single base separates this from a much larger clone, so it may be a read error. The genes are TRBV9 and TRBJ1-5; D gene uncertain. This CDR3 contains 15 residues. The germline V gene encodes CDR1 SGDLS and CDR2 YYNGEE. V gave up 4 bases and J gave up 0 bases, with 11 bases separating them. The DNA of the CDR3 is TGTGCCAGCAGCATCGGACGAAATAGCAATCAGCCCCAGCATTTT. It specifies CASSIGRNSNQPQHF.

This clonotype was counted many times. V gene TRBV27 combines with J gene TRBJ2-3; D remains unclear. CDR3 length equals 13 residues. CDR1 MNHEY and CDR2 SMNVEV come from the germline V gene (reference sequence). V lost 2 bases and J 3 bases, leaving 6 bases between the germline ends. The DNA for the CDR3 is TGTGCCAGCAGTTTAGCTTTAACAGATACGCAGTATTTT. Its protein is CASSLALTDTQYF.

This clonotype was seen repeatedly, ten times or more. The chain uses TRBV28 and TRBJ2-7, with 7 bases fitting TRBD2. This CDR3 has 15 residues. V was pared by 6 bases and J by 4 bases, with 12 bases of the junction left unmatched. Germline V gives CDR1 MDHEN, CDR2 SYDVKM. CDR3: CASRPESGILYEQYF. CDR3 sequence (DNA): TGTGCCAGCAGACCTGAAAGCGGGATATTGTACGAGCAGTACTTC.

Turning to this clonotype: The junction does not match germline at one end; this may be a read error. The chain links TRBV24-1 to TRBJ2-1; TRBD2 aligns across 9 bases. The CDR3 length is 13 residues. Per germline, CDR1 KGHDR and CDR2 SFDVKD. CDR3 nucleotides: TGTGCCACCAGGCCTAGCGGGACCAATGAGCAGTCCTTC. It encodes CATRPSGTNEQSF.

This clonotype has more than one count but fewer than ten. The J gene is TRBJ2-5, the V gene TRBV2, with 7 nucleotides matching TRBD1. This CDR3 has 15 residues. The junction had 14 bases not matched to a gene; V was cut back by 8 bases and J by 5 bases. Germline loops: CDR1 SNHLY, CDR2 FYNNEI. CDR3 nucleotide sequence: TGTGCCAGCTTTGCGACAGGGTACGTGGCGGAGACCCAGTACTTC. It specifies CASFATGYVAETQYF.

The chain employs TRBV5-6 and TRBJ1-5; maybe TRBD1 (5 bases). Between the trimmed V and J ends, which lost 3 bases and 5 bases, there was a span of 6 bases. The CDR3 sequence is 12 residues long. Looked up from germline, CDR1 is SGHDT and CDR2 is YYEEEE. The CDR3 nucleotides are TGTGCCAGCAGCTGGGGGGATCAGCCCCAGCATTTT. This translates into CASSWGDQPQHF. Complete variable domain (other parts from reference TRBV5-6 and TRBJ1-5): DAGVTQSPTHLIKTRGQQVTLRCSPKSGHDTVSWYQQALGQGPQFIFQYYEEEERQRGNFPDRFSGHQFPNYSSELNVNALLLGDSALYLCASSWGDQPQHFGDGTRLSIL.

This rearrangement joins TRBV20-1 to TRBJ2-7; D gene unclear. The CDR3 totals 12 residues. V dropped 7 bases and J dropped 2 bases, with 12 bases sitting between them. Germline V gene sequence: CDR1 DFQATT, CDR2 SNEGSKA (reference sequence). The CDR3 here is CSVPRAAYEQYF. The CDR3 coding sequence is TGCAGTGTTCCCCGGGCGGCCTACGAGCAGTACTTC.

At least ten counts were recorded for this clonotype. The genes are TRBV27 and TRBJ1-1; no reliable D call. Germline loops: CDR1 MNHEY, CDR2 SMNVEV (reference sequence). Trimming shortened V by 2 bases and J by 4 bases, and 14 bases separated the two germline ends. This CDR3 region has 15 residues. CDR3 sequence reads: CASSLDGALSTEAFF. DNA for the CDR3: TGTGCCAGCAGTTTAGACGGAGCCCTGAGCACTGAAGCTTTCTTT.

The V call is TRBV5-1, the J call TRBJ1-1; TRBD1 aligns across 8 bases. Germline loops: CDR1 SGHRS, CDR2 YFSETQ. Unmatched junction bases numbered 7, after V lost 3 bases and J lost 9 bases. The CDR3 loop spans 13 amino acids. The CDR3 DNA reads as TGCGCCAGCAGCTGGACAGGGACAGCAAAAGCTTTCTTT. As protein: CASSWTGTAKAFF.

This clonotype appeared many times. V and J are TRBV28 and TRBJ1-5, with TRBD1 matching over 8 bases. The germline V gene encodes CDR1 MDHEN and CDR2 SYDVKM. The CDR3 consists of 15 residues. The trim removed 5 bases at V and 5 bases at J, leaving 8 bases unmatched. CDR3 in amino acids: CASSPPGQGYQPQHF. The CDR3 nucleotides read TGTGCCAGCAGTCCCCCCGGACAGGGATATCAGCCCCAGCATTTT. The full variable domain, rest sourced from reference TRBV28 and TRBJ1-5, is DVKVTQSSRYLVKRTGEKVFLECVQDMDHENMFWYRQDPGLGLRLIYFSYDVKMKEKGDIPEGYSVSREKKERFSLILESASTNQTSMYLCASSPPGQGYQPQHFGDGTRLSIL.

This clonotype appeared many times. The V call is TRBV7-9, the J call TRBJ1-1; D is undetermined. Germline assignment: CDR1 SEHNR and CDR2 FQNEAQ (reference sequence). The V and J ends lost 2 bases and 11 bases respectively, with 12 bases between them. The CDR3 sequence is 12 residues long. Here the CDR3 DNA reads TGTGCCAGCAGCTTAATCAGGCTTGAGGCTTTCTTT. This gives the protein CASSLIRLEAFF.

This clonotype was seen ten or more times. DNA of the CDR3: TGTGCCATTACGGTATCGGCGAGCTCCTACGAGCAGTACTTC. Its translation is CAITVSASSYEQYF. The chain carries TRBV2 and TRBJ2-7; D remains ambiguous. The CDR3 has 14 residues. Germline V gene sequence: CDR1 SNHLY, CDR2 FYNNEI. V gave up 10 bases and J gave up 0 bases, with 16 bases separating them.

The chain recombines TRBV27 with TRBJ1-4; TRBD1 might be the D (5 bases). The CDR3 extends over 14 amino acids. V was cut by 4 bases and J by 4 bases, with 10 bases left in between. The germline V gene has CDR1 MNHEY and CDR2 SMNVEV (reference sequence). The CDR3 DNA reads as TGTGCCAGCAGTTCCCAGGGTGTTAATGAAAAACTGTTTTTT. It encodes CASSSQGVNEKLFF.

This clonotype was seen repeatedly, ten times or more. The chain links TRBV12-3 or TRBV12-4 to TRBJ2-5; D remains ambiguous. This CDR3 comprises 13 residues. V dropped 1 base and J dropped 6 bases, with 9 bases sitting between them. CDR3 bases: TGTGCCAGCAGTTTAGGTTTGTTGAAGACCCAGTACTTC. Its translation is CASSLGLLKTQYF.

This rearrangement joins TRBV5-6 to TRBJ1-5; D is perhaps TRBD1 (5 bases). Germline CDR1 SGHDT, CDR2 YYEEEE. CDR3 length equals 15 residues. Trimming took off 1 base at V and 3 bases at J, with 11 bases between the two ends. The CDR3 bases are TGTGCCAGCAGCTTGCGGCCAGGGACCAATCAGCCCCAGCATTTT. Its translation: CASSLRPGTNQPQHF.

This chain joins TRBV9 and TRBJ2-3; 7 positions match TRBD1. Per the germline V gene, CDR1 is SGDLS and CDR2 is YYNGEE. V dropped 4 bases and J dropped 4; count of bases not matched to a gene: 12. There are 16 residues in the CDR3. The CDR3, as DNA: TGTGCCAGCAGCCCTCGGACAGGCGAGGGGCCAGATACGCAGTATTTT. This gives the protein CASSPRTGEGPDTQYF.

The chain carries TRBV27 and TRBJ2-1; D gene uncertain. V was pared by 8 bases and J by 2 bases, with 16 bases between. Germline V CDR1 and CDR2: MNHEY, SMNVEV (reference sequence). This CDR3 is 15 amino acids long. The chain's CDR3 is CASQPGPKAYNEQFF. The CDR3 nucleotides are TGTGCCAGCCAACCCGGGCCGAAAGCCTACAATGAGCAGTTCTTC.

This clonotype was counted at least ten times. This chain connects TRBV7-8 to TRBJ2-1, with TRBD2 matching 13 bases. With 5 bases clipped from V and 7 bases from J, the junction kept 8 bases outside the gene matches. Germline V gene sequence: CDR1 SGHVS, CDR2 FQNEAQ. There are 16 residues in the CDR3. The CDR3 loop is CASSQGGLAGSNEQFF. The CDR3, as DNA: TGTGCCAGCAGCCAGGGGGGACTAGCGGGATCAAATGAGCAGTTCTTC.